The next 21 T cell receptor beta chains were all read from a single sample in a study of blood T cell repertoires in COVID-19 (dated by TCRdb to the early 2020s). Receptor libraries were prepared by the immunoSEQ multiplex PCR assay. TCRdb holds this immuneACCESS table with in-frame rearrangements only. Some clones are missing; in checked studies, unresolved V genes explain under half, and the rest has no known cause. The sample has approximately 200,000 clones on record, more than 80% of them singletons. The biggest ten clones account for over 0.95% of the sample. Sequencing was carried out using PBMCs or T cells enriched from blood (not recorded which). The receptor source for this set is a man aged 30 to 39 who had recovered from COVID-19.

V usage is TRBV2 and J usage is TRBJ2-7, with 7 bases matching TRBD1. Looked up from germline, CDR1 is SNHLY and CDR2 is FYNNEI. The CDR3 has 14 amino acids. J gave up 0 bases and V 8 bases, and 7 bases lay outside the gene matches. Written as DNA, the CDR3 is TGTGCCAGCTCGGACAGGACTTACTCCTACGAGCAGTACTTC. Its translation: CASSDRTYSYEQYF. Variable domain in full (rest from reference TRBV2 and TRBJ2-7): EPEVTQTPSHQVTQMGQEVILRCVPISNHLYFYWYRQILGQKVEFLVSFYNNEISEKSEIFDDQFSVERPDGSNFTLKIRSTKLEDSAMYFCASSDRTYSYEQYFGPGTRLTVT.

This sequence joins TRBV10-1 and TRBJ1-2, with D maybe TRBD1 (5 bases). Trimming shortened V by 3 bases and J by 4 bases, and 9 bases separated the two germline ends. This CDR3 has 13 residues. In germline, CDR1 is WNHNN, CDR2 SYGVQD (reference sequence). CDR3 region: CASSDDRRYGYTF. The DNA of the CDR3 is TGCGCCAGCAGTGACGACAGACGCTATGGCTACACCTTC.

For the CDR3, the DNA is TGTGCCAGCAGTCTTACGACAGGGGCGATGTATGGCTACACCTTC. This sequence encodes CASSLTTGAMYGYTF. The chain combines TRBV27 with TRBJ1-2; 8 bases fit TRBD1. The CDR3 loop spans 15 amino acids. CDR1 is MNHEY, CDR2 SMNVEV, per germline (reference sequence). Germline trimming cut 5 bases from V and 5 bases from J; bases unmatched to any gene: 10.

V and J are TRBV28 and TRBJ1-5; D call uncertain. CDR1 MDHEN and CDR2 SYDVKM come from the germline V gene. The CDR3 contains 16 residues. With 1 base removed from V and 0 bases from J, the gap between germline ends came to 10 bases. The CDR3 DNA reads TGTGCCAGCAGTTTATCAACTCGGTTTAGCAATCAGCCCCAGCATTTT. Translated: CASSLSTRFSNQPQHF.

This sequence joins TRBV27 and TRBJ2-4; weak D call: TRBD2 (5 bases). The germline gives CDR1 MNHEY, CDR2 SMNVEV (reference sequence). The CDR3 length is 11 residues. V was shortened by 6 bases and J by 14 bases, with 14 bases between the two germline ends. This CDR3 is CASRKAGNEYF. The DNA of the CDR3 is TGTGCCAGCAGAAAAGCCGGGAACGAGTACTTC.

This clone was seen more than once but under ten times. V usage is TRBV5-6 and J usage is TRBJ1-1; 7 bases fit TRBD1. The CDR3 has 13 amino acids. The V gene end was trimmed by 5 bases and the J gene end by 1 base; junction bases not matched to a gene: 2. Germline assignment: CDR1 SGHDT and CDR2 YYEEEE. CDR3 region: CASRGTANTEAFF. In DNA, the CDR3 is TGTGCCAGCAGGGGGACAGCGAACACTGAAGCTTTCTTT. Full variable domain (remainder filled in from reference TRBV5-6 and TRBJ1-1): DAGVTQSPTHLIKTRGQQVTLRCSPKSGHDTVSWYQQALGQGPQFIFQYYEEEERQRGNFPDRFSGHQFPNYSSELNVNALLLGDSALYLCASRGTANTEAFFGQGTRLTVV.

The rearrangement links TRBV14 to TRBJ2-1; tentative D call: TRBD1 (5 bases). The V and J ends lost 3 bases and 5 bases respectively, with 8 bases between them. The CDR3 is 13 residues long. Per germline, CDR1 SGHDN and CDR2 FVKESK. CDR3 loop: CASSHWGDNEQFF. The CDR3 DNA reads TGTGCCAGCAGCCATTGGGGCGACAATGAGCAGTTCTTC.

This chain joins TRBV5-5 and TRBJ1-6, with a weak D call TRBD1 (6 bases). Trimming took off 4 bases at V and 10 bases at J, with 15 bases between the two ends. Germline CDR1 and CDR2: SGHKS and YYEKEE (reference sequence). The CDR3 consists of 14 residues. CDR3: CASSRDTIISPLHF. The CDR3, as DNA: TGTGCCAGCAGCCGGGACACTATTATCTCACCCCTCCACTTT.

This clone showed up just a few times. The chain recombines TRBV18 with TRBJ1-2, with D possibly being TRBD1 (5 bases). Germline values: CDR1 KGHSH, CDR2 LQKENI. The CDR3 extends over 16 amino acids. V was pared by 3 bases and J by 1 base, with 15 bases between. CDR3 nucleotide sequence: TGTGCCAGCTCACCCACAGACAGACCACATAACTATGGCTACACCTTC. Translation gives CASSPTDRPHNYGYTF.

V usage is TRBV10-3 and J usage is TRBJ2-3; 8 nucleotides align to TRBD2. Unmatched junction bases numbered 9, after V lost 4 bases and J lost 3 bases. CDR1 and CDR2 from the germline V gene are ENHRY and SYGVKD. CDR3 length: 16 amino acids. CDR3 nucleotide sequence: TGTGCCATCAGTGCAGGGGTTAGCGGGGCAACAGATACGCAGTATTTT. This sequence encodes CAISAGVSGATDTQYF.

This clone was observed a single time. This rearrangement joins TRBV19 to TRBJ1-2; D is unresolved. V was cut by 3 bases and J by 5 bases, with 13 bases left in between. This CDR3 spans 14 amino acids. The germline CDR1 and CDR2 sequences are LNHDA and SQIVND (reference sequence). The CDR3 DNA reads as TGTGCCAGTAGTATCCCAGTCTTAGCTTATGGCTACACCTTC. Its protein product is CASSIPVLAYGYTF.

The chain has TRBV19 and TRBJ1-5, with 8 positions matching TRBD1. The CDR3 is 14 residues long. Germline V CDR1 and CDR2: LNHDA, SQIVND (reference sequence). After removal of 6 bases from V and 6 bases from J, the junction contained 7 bases not matched to a gene. CDR3: CASSTSGGTQPQHF. The CDR3 DNA sequence: TGTGCCAGTAGCACCTCAGGGGGCACTCAGCCCCAGCATTTT.

V and J are TRBV11-3 and TRBJ2-1; no firm D call. Germline V lookup: CDR1 SGHNT, CDR2 YENEEA. The V gene lost 1 base and the J gene lost 6 bases, with 7 bases spanning the gap. The CDR3 contains 13 residues. The CDR3 sequence is CASSLGSPNEQFF. The CDR3 bases are TGTGCCAGCAGCTTAGGCAGTCCCAATGAGCAGTTCTTC.

This chain links TRBV7-9 with TRBJ1-4; D is uncertain. Between the trimmed V and J ends, which lost 5 bases and 0 bases, there was a span of 13 bases. Germline V gene sequence: CDR1 SEHNR, CDR2 FQNEAQ (reference sequence). The CDR3 contains 16 residues. The CDR3 coding sequence is TGTGCCAGCAGCGACTCCGCTGAGGCAACTAATGAAAAACTGTTTTTT. This gives the protein CASSDSAEATNEKLFF.

In its sample, this clone was seen once. This sequence joins TRBV7-2 and TRBJ2-5; 8 bases line up with TRBD2. Germline CDR1 SGHTA, CDR2 FQGNSA. The J segment lost 5 bases and the V segment lost 2 bases, leaving 7 bases of the junction unmatched. This CDR3 has 15 amino acids. CDR3 sequence reads: CASSLPVSGVETQYF. In nucleotides, the CDR3 is TGTGCCAGCAGCTTACCGGTTAGCGGGGTGGAGACCCAGTACTTC.

The gene calls are TRBV5-1 and TRBJ1-5, with a weak D call TRBD1 (6 bases). This CDR3 is 17 amino acids long. In germline, CDR1 is SGHRS, CDR2 YFSETQ. The V and J ends lost 7 bases and 2 bases respectively, with 22 bases between them. The CDR3 DNA reads as TGCGCCAGCGACACGGCCCAACAGGGAATGGGCAATCAGCCCCAGCATTTT. This codes for CASDTAQQGMGNQPQHF.

This clone was picked up a small number of times. The chain joins TRBV27 to TRBJ2-3; D is perhaps TRBD2 (8 bases). V was clipped by 3 bases and J by 2 bases, with 15 bases between them. The CDR3 extends over 16 amino acids. Germline V gene lookup returns CDR1 MNHEY and CDR2 SMNVEV (reference sequence). CDR3: CASSFSGTDITDTQYF. The CDR3 nucleotides read TGTGCCAGCAGTTTTAGCGGGACAGATATCACAGATACGCAGTATTTT.

This sequence joins TRBV27 and TRBJ2-5, with 7 nucleotides matching TRBD2. V shed 5 bases, J shed 3 bases, and the junction held 18 bases outside the gene matches. Germline V lookup: CDR1 MNHEY, CDR2 SMNVEV (reference sequence). The CDR3 loop spans 18 amino acids. The CDR3 sequence: CASSLRPGLVENKETQYF. The CDR3 nucleotides read TGTGCCAGCAGTCTACGCCCCGGACTAGTAGAAAACAAAGAGACCCAGTACTTC.

The gene calls are TRBV6-2 or TRBV6-3 and TRBJ2-1; maybe TRBD1 (5 bases). Trimming removed 6 bases from V and 1 base from J, with 16 bases in between. The germline CDR1 and CDR2 sequences are MNHEY and SVGEGT. The CDR3 is 16 amino acids. Here the CDR3 reads CASSPPGRESYNEQFF. The CDR3 DNA reads TGTGCCAGCAGCCCACCGGGCAGGGAATCCTACAATGAGCAGTTCTTC.

This chain uses TRBV29-1 with TRBJ2-1, with D unclear. The V gene lost 6 bases and the J gene lost 8 bases, with 8 bases spanning the gap. This CDR3 has 10 amino acids. CDR1 is SQVTM and CDR2 is ANQGSEA in the germline V gene. CDR3 bases: TGCAGCGTCAACCGGGATGAGCAGTTCTTC. Its protein product is CSVNRDEQFF.

This sequence joins TRBV24-1 and TRBJ2-1; maybe TRBD2 (6 bases). The CDR3 contains 17 residues. From germline, CDR1 is KGHDR and CDR2 SFDVKD. Between the trimmed V and J ends, which lost 3 bases and 0 bases, there was a span of 14 bases. Here the CDR3 reads CATSDQTSGPSYNEQFF. The CDR3 DNA reads as TGTGCCACCAGTGATCAAACCAGCGGGCCCTCCTACAATGAGCAGTTCTTC.